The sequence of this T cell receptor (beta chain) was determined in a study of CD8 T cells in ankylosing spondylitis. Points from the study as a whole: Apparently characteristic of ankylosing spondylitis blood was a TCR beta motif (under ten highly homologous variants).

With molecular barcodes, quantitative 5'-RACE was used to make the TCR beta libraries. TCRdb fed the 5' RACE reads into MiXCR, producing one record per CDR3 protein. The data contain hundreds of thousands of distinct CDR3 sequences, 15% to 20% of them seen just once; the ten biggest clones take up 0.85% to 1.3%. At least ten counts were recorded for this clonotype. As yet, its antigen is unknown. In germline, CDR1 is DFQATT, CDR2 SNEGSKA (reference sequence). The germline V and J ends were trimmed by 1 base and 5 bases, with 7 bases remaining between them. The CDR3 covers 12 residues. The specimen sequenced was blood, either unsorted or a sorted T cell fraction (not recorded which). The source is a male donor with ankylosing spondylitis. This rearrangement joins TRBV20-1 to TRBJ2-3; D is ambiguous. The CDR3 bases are TGCAGTGCTAGAGCAGACGGAGATACGCAGTATTTT. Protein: CSARADGDTQYF.